The clone carrying this T cell receptor beta chain has only a few counts. With random hexamers, reverse transcription was performed on roughly 0.5 to 1 ug of RNA. The immunoSEQ assay covered 54 Vbeta and 13 Jbeta segments for CDR3. TCRdb used MiXCR to reprocess the immunoSEQ multiplex PCR reads, holding one entry per CDR3 protein. The repertoire holds 300,000 to 350,000 distinct CDR3 sequences, with about 91% as singletons. Germline lookup yields CDR1 SGHNT and CDR2 YYREEE (reference sequence). Trimming cost V 4 bases and J 2 bases, with 13 bases left between them. CDR3 length: 14 amino acids. This specimen belongs to a study of CD8 T cells in Susac syndrome.

Material for sequencing was CD4+ T cells from PBMCs. This chain joins TRBV5-4 and TRBJ2-7, with D unresolved. This sequence originates from a human donor with multiple sclerosis. The CDR3: CASSLEQNTYEQYF. Here the CDR3 DNA reads TGTGCCAGCAGCCTCGAACAGAATACCTACGAGCAGTACTTC.